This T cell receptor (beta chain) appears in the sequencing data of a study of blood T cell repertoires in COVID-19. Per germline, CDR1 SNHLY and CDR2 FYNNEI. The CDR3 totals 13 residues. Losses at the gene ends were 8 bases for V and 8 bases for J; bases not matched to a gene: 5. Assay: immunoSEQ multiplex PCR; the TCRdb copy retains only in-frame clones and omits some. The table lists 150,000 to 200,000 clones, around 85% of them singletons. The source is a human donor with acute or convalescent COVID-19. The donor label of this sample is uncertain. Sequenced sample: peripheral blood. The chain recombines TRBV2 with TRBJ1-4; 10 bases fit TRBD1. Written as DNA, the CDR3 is TGTGCCAGCGGAGACAGGGGGCTGGAAAAACTGTTTTTT. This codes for CASGDRGLEKLFF.